The source of this TCR beta chain is a study of blood T cell repertoires in COVID-19. Across the study: The United States, Italy and Spain supplied acute and convalescent COVID-19 samples.

In the original processing: The assay estimated nucleated cells by amplifying reference gene primers. TCRdb's copy holds only in-frame clones and misses some; the assay was immunoSEQ multiplex PCR. That table supplies the V and J calls and clone size; D and trimming were determined from the DNA. This sample has roughly 230,000 clones, with around 86% found just once. Trimming took 3 bases from V and 4 from J, leaving 8 bases between them. CDR1 is SGHVS, CDR2 FNYEAQ, per germline. This CDR3 comprises 13 residues. The source is a man younger than 40 in a cohort exposed to, infected with or recovered from COVID-19 (not recorded which). The specimen sequenced was PBMCs or T cells enriched from blood (not recorded which). The gene calls are TRBV7-6 and TRBJ2-3; D is ambiguous. As DNA, the CDR3 is TGTGCCAGCAGCTTTGCTAGAGCAGATACGCAGTATTTT. It yields the protein CASSFARADTQYF.